Listed here are 26 T cell receptor beta chains from one sample, sequenced in a study of T cell responses to AZD1222 COVID-19 vaccine. Only in-frame clones appear in the TCRdb table, and some are missing; sequencing was by immunoSEQ multiplex PCR. Altogether around 130,000 clones are present, about 91% being singletons, with the ten largest covering around 3%. This specimen was peripheral blood, taken on day 0 of AZD1222 vaccination. All receptors derive from an adult in good health.

V is TRBV6-5 and J is TRBJ2-1; TRBD2 agrees at 8 bases. V trimming: 4 bases; J trimming: 5 bases; junction bases outside the gene matches: 7. Germline CDR1 reads MNHEY; CDR2 reads SVGAGI. The CDR3 runs 15 residues. The CDR3 loop reads CASSSGTRRHNEQFF. CDR3 in DNA: TGTGCCAGCAGTTCCGGGACTAGGCGTCACAATGAGCAGTTCTTC.

This chain links TRBV19 with TRBJ2-1; 9 bases are shared with TRBD1. The length of the CDR3 is 16 residues. V lost 2 bases to trimming and J lost 5 bases; unmatched junction nucleotides: 7. Germline V gene sequence: CDR1 LNHDA, CDR2 SQIVND (reference sequence). The CDR3 here is CASSIMGQGNNNEQFF. The CDR3 region has the DNA TGTGCCAGTAGTATAATGGGACAGGGTAACAACAATGAGCAGTTCTTC.

CDR3 in amino acids: CASKPGGDNEKLFF. For the CDR3, the DNA is TGCGCCAGTAAACCAGGGGGTGATAATGAAAAACTGTTTTTT. The gene calls are TRBV5-1 and TRBJ1-4; 7 positions agree with TRBD1. The trim removed 8 bases at V and 4 bases at J, leaving 8 bases unmatched. CDR1 and CDR2 from the germline V gene are SGHRS and YFSETQ. The CDR3 spans 14 residues.

The chain recombines TRBV6-2 or TRBV6-3 with TRBJ2-1; D remains ambiguous. The ends were cut back, 5 bases at V and 8 bases at J, with 7 bases in the middle. CDR3 length: 11 amino acids. CDR1 is MNHEY and CDR2 is SVGEGT in the germline V gene. The CDR3 region is CASSARYEQFF. The CDR3 nucleotides are TGTGCCAGCAGTGCTAGATATGAGCAGTTCTTC.

This sequence joins TRBV2 and TRBJ2-3, with 7 positions matching TRBD2. After removal of 2 bases from V and 14 bases from J, the junction contained 16 bases not matched to a gene. The germline V gene has CDR1 SNHLY and CDR2 FYNNEI. The CDR3 is 15 amino acids. The CDR3 loop reads CASSERTGRGLGPYF. The CDR3 nucleotides read TGTGCCAGCAGTGAACGGACGGGGAGGGGCCTTGGGCCGTATTTT.

The chain recombines TRBV12-3 or TRBV12-4 with TRBJ2-1; a possible D gene is TRBD2 (6 bases). The CDR3 runs 12 residues. Trimming pared 9 bases from V and 11 bases from J, leaving 17 bases between. The CDR3 loop is CASTGGTLQQFF. CDR3 coding DNA: TGTGCCAGTACCGGAGGGACGCTACAGCAGTTCTTC.

This chain uses TRBV4-2 with TRBJ2-3; 10 positions match TRBD2. V lost 0 bases to trimming and J lost 0 bases; unmatched junction nucleotides: 6. The V gene's germline CDR1 is LGHNA and CDR2 YNFKEQ. This CDR3 has 18 residues. The CDR3 bases are TGTGCCAGCAGCCAAGAATCGCTAGCGGGGGTAAGCACAGATACGCAGTATTTT. Protein sequence: CASSQESLAGVSTDTQYF.

The rearrangement links TRBV9 to TRBJ1-1; 8 nucleotides match TRBD1. The CDR3 is made up of 13 amino acids. Per germline, CDR1 SGDLS and CDR2 YYNGEE. V gave up 4 bases and J gave up 5 bases; unmatched junction bases: 4. The CDR3 here is CASSTRQGTEAFF. As DNA, the CDR3 is TGTGCCAGCAGCACTAGACAGGGGACTGAAGCTTTCTTT.

The chain uses TRBV6-4 and TRBJ2-3; 10 bases agree with TRBD2. Germline CDR1 MRHNA, CDR2 SNTAGT. V dropped 2 bases and J dropped 0; count of bases not matched to a gene: 2. The CDR3 contains 16 residues. The CDR3 is CASSDGAGGSTDTQYF. CDR3 nucleotides: TGTGCCAGCAGTGACGGAGCGGGAGGGAGCACAGATACGCAGTATTTT.

V and J are TRBV7-8 and TRBJ2-1; D not certain. Per germline, CDR1 SGHVS and CDR2 FQNEAQ. V lost 6 bases to trimming and J lost 4 bases, with 10 bases between them. The CDR3 length is 13 residues. CDR3 bases: TGTGCCAGCAGTAGATCCGGTTACAATGAGCAGTTCTTC. It yields the protein CASSRSGYNEQFF.

The genes are TRBV7-2 and TRBJ1-3; no definite D call. This CDR3 has 16 residues. V dropped 4 bases and J dropped 1 base, with 14 bases sitting between them. Per germline, CDR1 SGHTA and CDR2 FQGNSA. For the CDR3, the DNA is TGTGCCAGCAGCTCCACCCGCGGGTCATCTGGAAACACCATATATTTT. This sequence encodes CASSSTRGSSGNTIYF. Full variable domain (missing parts from reference TRBV7-2 and TRBJ1-3): GAGVSQSPSNKVTEKGKDVELRCDPISGHTALYWYRQSLGQGLEFLIYFQGNSAPDKSGLPSDRFSAERTGGSVSTLTIQRTQQEDSAVYLCASSSTRGSSGNTIYFGEGSWLTVV.

This sequence joins TRBV27 and TRBJ2-2; D is unclear. V was pared by 2 bases and J by 1 base, with 5 bases between. In germline, CDR1 is MNHEY, CDR2 SMNVEV (reference sequence). There are 14 residues in the CDR3. CDR3 sequence: CASSLTQNTGELFF. The CDR3 DNA sequence: TGTGCCAGCAGTTTAACACAGAACACCGGGGAGCTGTTTTTT.

This clone was seen a single time. The chain employs TRBV14 and TRBJ2-5, with 11 nucleotides matching TRBD2. The CDR3 spans 15 residues. V shed 2 bases, J shed 5 bases, and the junction held 4 bases outside the gene matches. CDR1 is SGHDN, CDR2 FVKESK, per germline. CDR3 nucleotides: TGTGCCAGCAGCCAATGGACTAGCGGGCGGGAGACCCAGTACTTC. Its translation: CASSQWTSGRETQYF.

The chain employs TRBV28 and TRBJ1-2; D remains ambiguous. Trimming removed 10 bases from V and 0 bases from J, with 9 bases in between. The CDR3 consists of 12 residues. CDR1 MDHEN and CDR2 SYDVKM come from the germline V gene. CDR3 amino acids: CATGPPNYGYTF. Written as DNA, the CDR3 is TGTGCCACCGGACCCCCTAACTATGGCTACACCTTC.

The chain joins TRBV29-1 to TRBJ2-1, with D hard to call. Germline CDR1 and CDR2: SQVTM and ANQGSEA. The CDR3 extends over 14 amino acids. The V gene lost 7 bases and the J gene lost 0 bases, with 13 bases spanning the gap. The CDR3 loop reads CSGVAPSSYNEQFF. The CDR3 bases are TGCAGCGGGGTAGCTCCGAGCTCCTACAATGAGCAGTTCTTC.

V is TRBV14 and J is TRBJ2-5; D perhaps matches TRBD2 (6 bases). Trimming pared 2 bases from V and 5 bases from J, leaving 18 bases between. Germline V gene lookup returns CDR1 SGHDN and CDR2 FVKESK. The CDR3 runs 16 residues. The CDR3 DNA follows: TGTGCCAGCAGCCAATACAGACTAGTATCTCGCGAGACCCAGTACTTC. Encoded protein: CASSQYRLVSRETQYF.

The chain has TRBV6-6 and TRBJ1-6; D not resolved. Trimming removed 6 bases from V and 6 bases from J, with 18 bases in between. Germline V gene data show CDR1 as MNHNY and CDR2 as SVGAGI (reference sequence). This CDR3 region has 16 residues. CDR3 in amino acids: CASRSPARIPNSPLHF. CDR3 nucleotide sequence: TGTGCCAGCAGGAGCCCTGCCCGAATACCTAATTCACCCCTCCACTTT.

V gene TRBV28 combines with J gene TRBJ1-4; 8 bases agree with TRBD1. The germline V gene has CDR1 MDHEN and CDR2 SYDVKM. The V gene end was trimmed by 3 bases and the J gene end by 8 bases; junction bases not matched to a gene: 5. CDR3 length: 14 amino acids. The CDR3 sequence: CASSFDRGAEKLFF. CDR3 DNA: TGTGCCAGCAGTTTTGACAGGGGCGCCGAAAAACTGTTTTTT.

The gene calls are TRBV7-2 and TRBJ1-2; D gene unclear. CDR3 length: 15 amino acids. The V and J ends lost 5 bases and 5 bases respectively, with 18 bases between them. CDR1 and CDR2 from the germline V gene are SGHTA and FQGNSA. The CDR3 loop is CASSGTTPPGYGYTF. DNA of the CDR3: TGTGCCAGCAGCGGAACGACACCCCCGGGATATGGCTACACCTTC.

This chain uses TRBV19 with TRBJ2-2; tentatively, D is TRBD1 (5 bases). This CDR3 contains 17 residues. V lost 5 bases to trimming and J lost 5 bases, with 21 bases between them. CDR1 and CDR2 (germline): LNHDA, SQIVND (reference sequence). The CDR3 reads CASSPQPTWTTTGELFF. CDR3 sequence (DNA): TGTGCCAGTAGTCCCCAACCGACATGGACAACTACCGGGGAGCTGTTTTTT.

This clone was counted a single time. The rearrangement uses TRBV7-3 and TRBJ2-1; 7 bases map to TRBD2. J lost 7 bases, V lost 5 bases, and 11 bases had no gene match. CDR3 size: 15 residues. CDR1 SGHTA and CDR2 FQGTGA come from the germline V gene. The CDR3 reads CASSLRLANMNEQFF. CDR3 nucleotides: TGTGCCAGCAGCCTCCGACTAGCTAATATGAATGAGCAGTTCTTC.

The chain couples TRBV7-2 to TRBJ2-1; D ambiguous. This CDR3 is 15 amino acids long. Germline-derived CDR1 and CDR2 are SGHTA and FQGNSA. Trimming shortened V by 5 bases and J by 0 bases, and 11 bases separated the two germline ends. CDR3 nucleotides: TGTGCCAGCAGCCTAGGTCCTCTCTCCTACAATGAGCAGTTCTTC. The encoded protein is CASSLGPLSYNEQFF. The whole variable domain, remainder taken from reference TRBV7-2 and TRBJ2-1, is GAGVSQSPSNKVTEKGKDVELRCDPISGHTALYWYRQSLGQGLEFLIYFQGNSAPDKSGLPSDRFSAERTGGSVSTLTIQRTQQEDSAVYLCASSLGPLSYNEQFFGPGTRLTVL.

This chain links TRBV5-4 with TRBJ1-3; D not certain. The CDR3 extends over 16 amino acids. Germline lookup yields CDR1 SGHNT and CDR2 YYREEE (reference sequence). Trimming stripped 0 bases from V and 2 bases from J, with 12 bases between. The DNA for the CDR3 is TGTGCCAGCAGCTTGGGATTAAACAGTCCTGGAAACACCATATATTTT. This translates into CASSLGLNSPGNTIYF. Combining the CDR3 with reference TRBV5-4 and TRBJ1-3 gives the whole variable domain ETGVTQSPTHLIKTRGQQVTLRCSSQSGHNTVSWYQQALGQGPQFIFQYYREEENGRGNFPPRFSGLQFPNYSSELNVNALELDDSALYLCASSLGLNSPGNTIYFGEGSWLTVV.

Note on this clone: At the DNA level, this CDR3 is encoded by other sequences in the same sample as well. The chain recombines TRBV10-2 with TRBJ1-5; perhaps TRBD1 as D (6 bases). The CDR3 totals 15 residues. CDR1 WSHSY and CDR2 SAAADI come from the germline V gene. V lost 3 bases and J lost 2, with 11 bases in between. CDR3 DNA sequence: TGCGCCAGCAGTGAAGGGGGGCACGGCAATCAGCCCCAGCATTTT. It is translated as CASSEGGHGNQPQHF.

The chain recombines TRBV5-6 with TRBJ1-2, with a weak D call TRBD1 (6 bases). The CDR3 is 14 residues long. Germline lookup yields CDR1 SGHDT and CDR2 YYEEEE. Trimming removed 4 bases from V and 6 bases from J, with 16 bases in between. The CDR3 DNA follows: TGTGCCAGCAGCGCCCGATATAACAGGGATGGCTACACCTTC. Translation gives CASSARYNRDGYTF. The variable domain in full, with the rest retrieved from reference TRBV5-6 and TRBJ1-2, is DAGVTQSPTHLIKTRGQQVTLRCSPKSGHDTVSWYQQALGQGPQFIFQYYEEEERQRGNFPDRFSGHQFPNYSSELNVNALLLGDSALYLCASSARYNRDGYTFGSGTRLTVV.

The chain uses TRBV5-1 and TRBJ1-1, with D possibly TRBD1 on 5 matching bases. The length of the CDR3 is 14 residues. Deletions cut 3 bases from V and 1 base from J, with 10 bases between. CDR1 is SGHRS, CDR2 YFSETQ, per germline. The CDR3 reads CASSSDSTNTEAFF. DNA of the CDR3: TGCGCCAGCAGCTCCGACAGTACGAACACTGAAGCTTTCTTT.